This T cell receptor (beta chain) originates from a study of T-cell reconstitution after alpha-beta-depleted transplantation in children listed by TCRdb under 2016. With regard to the full study: Using TCR repertoire profiling, the study followed T-cell immune reconstitution in a quantitative way in children after TCRalphabeta/CD19-depleted allogeneic hematopoietic cell transplantation.

In light of the paper, this sample's treatment or condition label describes: allogeneic hematopoietic cell transplantation with graft depleted of TCRalphabeta T cells and CD19 B cells. The transplant recipients were children given TCRalphabeta/CD19-depleted allogeneic hematopoietic cell grafts. This clonotype was seen at least ten times. Its antigen is not yet known. No base-level quality is on record; no much larger clone is a single base apart. The CDR3 starts with the cysteine, ends with the phenylalanine, and has 13 residues. This entry keeps only the CDR3 DNA: 39 bases, framed from base 1. Trimming takes 5 bases from V and 2 bases from J, and the germline ends sit 9 bases apart. CDR1 and CDR2 are drawn from the germline V gene (reference sequence): LGHDT, YNNKEL. Study-wide conclusions, independent of this receptor: The frequencies of hyperexpanded clones fell over the following months, and after one year, T-cell counts and TCRbeta diversity were mostly attributed to newly produced T cells. Apparently early alphabetaT-cell count recovery about two months after transplant reportedly relied on only several hundred rapidly expanded clones derived from non-depleted graft cells. In some patients, the high TCRbeta diversity seen at day 60 was put down to recipient T cells and intrathymic progenitors that had survived conditioning.

Receptor libraries were prepared by PCR. The data were produced on an Illumina HiSeq 2500. Molecular barcoding was employed in the preparation of TCR libraries, with unique molecular identifiers being used to normalize TCRbeta repertoire quantification. TCRdb took the public reads, trimmed them with fastp at Q25, ran MiXCR for clone calling and kept in-frame beta chains. Each entry merges the rows of one CDR3 protein and shows their most common DNA and genes. This sample gives over 150,000 distinct CDR3 sequences in total; 5.5% to 7% of them show up just once. The top ten clones comprise 5.5% of the sample.

This TCR derives from a boy under 10 years old with acute lymphoblastic leukemia, due to receive a stem cell transplant. The rearranged chain carries TRBV3-1 and TRBJ2-5; D gene: possibly TRBD1, on 5 matching bases. The sample was PBMCs, taken before TCRalphabeta/CD19-depleted stem cell transplant. The CDR3 region: CASSIRGQETQYF. The DNA is TGTGCCAGCAGCATAAGGGGACAAGAGACCCAGTACTTC.